These T cell receptor beta chains were read from a single sample in a study of CD8 T cells in Susac syndrome. TCRdb analysed the immunoSEQ multiplex PCR reads with MiXCR anew, one entry per CDR3 protein. The sample has some 110,000 distinct CDR3 sequences; 90% to 95% are singletons. Sample: CD4+ T cells from PBMCs. These receptor sequences come from a human donor in good health. The CDR3 runs from the conserved cysteine through the conserved F or W. Fields, in order: clone size, J gene, V gene, D gene, CDR3 DNA, CDR3 protein. D genes are given only for firm matches. Only part of the rows carry a size: once, few, many, or a class if the clone is expanded.

abundance: NA; j_gene: TRBJ1-5; v_gene: TRBV30; d_gene: NA; CDR3nt: TGTGCCTGGAGTCGGGGGGCACGACAGCCCCAGCATTTT; CDR3aa: CAWSRGARQPQHF
abundance: NA; j_gene: TRBJ1-1; v_gene: TRBV6-2/TRBV6-3; d_gene: TRBD1; CDR3nt: TGTGCCAGCACTCCTCCACCGGGACAGCGATTGACTGAAGCTTTCTTT; CDR3aa: CASTPPPGQRLTEAFF
abundance: NA; j_gene: TRBJ2-2; v_gene: TRBV4-3; d_gene: NA; CDR3nt: TGCGCCAGCAGCCAAGTTTGGTCCTCGGCGGGGGAGCTGTTTTTT; CDR3aa: CASSQVWSSAGELFF
abundance: once; j_gene: TRBJ1-1; v_gene: TRBV2; d_gene: NA; CDR3nt: TGTGCCAGCAGCGAAACCCTGATGAACACTGAAGCTTTCTTT; CDR3aa: CASSETLMNTEAFF
abundance: once; j_gene: TRBJ2-5; v_gene: TRBV20-1; d_gene: TRBD2; CDR3nt: TGCAGTGCTAGATTGGCTAGCGGGAAAGAGACCCAGTACTTC; CDR3aa: CSARLASGKETQYF
abundance: NA; j_gene: TRBJ2-1; v_gene: TRBV6-6; d_gene: NA; CDR3nt: TGTGCCAGCAGTTACTCGGACTTCACCGGTGAGCAGTTCTTC; CDR3aa: CASSYSDFTGEQFF
abundance: NA; j_gene: TRBJ2-2; v_gene: TRBV20-1; d_gene: TRBD2; CDR3nt: TGCAGTGCTAGAGATACGGCTAGCGGGGGGAACACCGGGGAGCTGTTTTTT; CDR3aa: CSARDTASGGNTGELFF
abundance: NA; j_gene: TRBJ2-7; v_gene: TRBV6-5; d_gene: NA; CDR3nt: TGTGCCAGCAGTTGGGCTCCCCGCGGAGGCGAGCAGTACTTC; CDR3aa: CASSWAPRGGEQYF
abundance: NA; j_gene: TRBJ1-1; v_gene: TRBV9; d_gene: NA; CDR3nt: TGTGCCAGCAGCGTAGCTGGGGGCTCGGGCACTGAAGCTTTCTTT; CDR3aa: CASSVAGGSGTEAFF
abundance: NA; j_gene: TRBJ2-1; v_gene: TRBV4-3; d_gene: NA; CDR3nt: TGCGCCAGCAGCCATGGGAGGAATGAGCAGTTCTTC; CDR3aa: CASSHGRNEQFF
abundance: NA; j_gene: TRBJ2-7; v_gene: TRBV6-2/TRBV6-3; d_gene: TRBD1; CDR3nt: TGTGCCAGCTCCGATGGGACAGGGGGGTACGAGCAGTACTTC; CDR3aa: CASSDGTGGYEQYF
abundance: NA; j_gene: TRBJ1-2; v_gene: TRBV6-6; d_gene: NA; CDR3nt: TGTGCCAGCACCCCTCCCCCAGGGACGGGCTATGGCTACACCTTC; CDR3aa: CASTPPPGTGYGYTF
abundance: NA; j_gene: TRBJ1-1; v_gene: TRBV29-1; d_gene: NA; CDR3nt: TGCAGCGGCGGAGACAGAGACACTGAAGCTTTCTTT; CDR3aa: CSGGDRDTEAFF
abundance: NA; j_gene: TRBJ2-3; v_gene: TRBV3-1; d_gene: NA; CDR3nt: TGTGCCAGCAGCCAAGGGTCCTCCGTGACAACGCAGTATTTT; CDR3aa: CASSQGSSVTTQYF
abundance: NA; j_gene: TRBJ2-7; v_gene: TRBV30; d_gene: NA; CDR3nt: TGTGCCTGGGGTGGGGCCTACGAGCAGTACTTC; CDR3aa: CAWGGAYEQYF
abundance: NA; j_gene: TRBJ2-7; v_gene: TRBV4-1; d_gene: NA; CDR3nt: TGCGCCAGCAGCCAAGATCCAACTAGGATGGGTCGGGCGCAGTACTTC; CDR3aa: CASSQDPTRMGRAQYF
abundance: NA; j_gene: TRBJ1-4; v_gene: TRBV29-1; d_gene: TRBD1; CDR3nt: TGCAGCGTGATACAGGGGGATGAAAAACTGTTTTTT; CDR3aa: CSVIQGDEKLFF
abundance: NA; j_gene: TRBJ2-7; v_gene: TRBV11-3; d_gene: NA; CDR3nt: TGTGCCAGCAGCTTAAATCAGGCCTCCTACGAGCAGTACTTC; CDR3aa: CASSLNQASYEQYF
abundance: NA; j_gene: TRBJ1-3; v_gene: TRBV18; d_gene: TRBD1; CDR3nt: TGTGCCAGCTCACCCGGACAGGGGGGAAACACCATATATTTT; CDR3aa: CASSPGQGGNTIYF
abundance: NA; j_gene: TRBJ2-5; v_gene: TRBV20-1; d_gene: TRBD2; CDR3nt: TGCAGTGCCCCCGGGAGGGGTCAAGAGACCCAGTACTTC; CDR3aa: CSAPGRGQETQYF
abundance: NA; j_gene: TRBJ2-7; v_gene: TRBV30; d_gene: NA; CDR3nt: TGTGCCTGGCGAAACAAGGGGAGCTCCTACGAGCAGTACTTC; CDR3aa: CAWRNKGSSYEQYF
abundance: NA; j_gene: TRBJ2-7; v_gene: TRBV5-1; d_gene: NA; CDR3nt: TGCGCCAGCAGCTTGGGTGTAGGGAACGACGAGCAGTACTTC; CDR3aa: CASSLGVGNDEQYF
abundance: NA; j_gene: TRBJ1-3; v_gene: TRBV30; d_gene: NA; CDR3nt: TGTGCCTGGAGTGTGGCAGGAGGCTCAACTGGAAACACCATATATTTT; CDR3aa: CAWSVAGGSTGNTIYF
abundance: NA; j_gene: TRBJ2-5; v_gene: TRBV7-8; d_gene: TRBD2; CDR3nt: TGTGCCAGCAGCTTAGCCCGGACTAGCGGGATCCAAGAGACCCAGTACTTC; CDR3aa: CASSLARTSGIQETQYF
abundance: NA; j_gene: TRBJ1-1; v_gene: TRBV2; d_gene: TRBD1; CDR3nt: TGTGCCAGCCAAACAGGGGAGAGGGCTGAAGCTTTCTTT; CDR3aa: CASQTGERAEAFF
abundance: NA; j_gene: TRBJ2-7; v_gene: TRBV4-3; d_gene: TRBD1; CDR3nt: TGCGCCAGCAGCCAAGGAGCCGGGACAGGGGCCTACGAGCAGTACTTC; CDR3aa: CASSQGAGTGAYEQYF
abundance: NA; j_gene: TRBJ2-7; v_gene: TRBV7-2; d_gene: NA; CDR3nt: TGTGCCAGCGGTTTAAGCGGCTCCTACGAGCAGTACTTC; CDR3aa: CASGLSGSYEQYF
abundance: NA; j_gene: TRBJ2-5; v_gene: TRBV27; d_gene: TRBD2; CDR3nt: TGTGCCAGCAGGGGCCTAGCGGGAGCAAGGGAGACCCAGTACTTC; CDR3aa: CASRGLAGARETQYF
abundance: NA; j_gene: TRBJ1-1; v_gene: TRBV18; d_gene: NA; CDR3nt: TGTGCCAGCTCACCACAACAGTTTGAAGCTTTCTTT; CDR3aa: CASSPQQFEAFF
abundance: NA; j_gene: TRBJ2-6; v_gene: TRBV12-3/TRBV12-4; d_gene: NA; CDR3nt: TGTGCCAGCAGTTTAACGTGGGGACGGGCTGGGGCCAACGTCCTGACTTTC; CDR3aa: CASSLTWGRAGANVLTF
abundance: NA; j_gene: TRBJ2-7; v_gene: TRBV7-9; d_gene: NA; CDR3nt: TGTGCCAGCAGCTCGACTAGTATCGAGCAGTACTTC; CDR3aa: CASSSTSIEQYF